The 29 T cell receptor beta chains below all came from one sample that was sequenced in a study of identical twins. TCRdb re-derived calls from the 5' RACE reads in MiXCR, one entry per CDR3 protein. The sample has more than 1.5 million distinct CDR3 sequences, around a third seen once; the top ten hold about 0.27%. The sample taken for sequencing was cord blood. The receptors originated from a newborn girl in good health.

This clonotype was seen a handful of times. This sequence joins TRBV5-1 and TRBJ1-1; no reliable D call. Germline-derived CDR1 and CDR2 are SGHRS and YFSETQ. This CDR3 contains 14 residues. The germline V and J ends were trimmed by 0 bases and 12 bases, with 18 bases remaining between them. Here the CDR3 reads CASSLAGGLEKTFF. Here the CDR3 DNA reads TGCGCCAGCAGCTTGGCCGGCGGGCTAGAGAAAACTTTCTTT.

The chain has TRBV2 and TRBJ2-7; TRBD2 matches 8 bases. The CDR3 is made up of 17 amino acids. CDR1 SNHLY and CDR2 FYNNEI come from the germline V gene. Trimming took 2 bases from V and 1 from J; bases not matched to a gene: 10. CDR3 bases: TGTGCCAGCAGTGAAACCAAAACTAGCGGAACGTCCTACGAGCAGTACTTC. Its translation is CASSETKTSGTSYEQYF.

A few counts support this clonotype. The chain has TRBV4-2 and TRBJ2-3, with D hard to call. The CDR3 consists of 16 residues. Deletions cut 0 bases from V and 0 bases from J, with 10 bases between. Germline CDR1 LGHNA, CDR2 YNFKEQ. CDR3 nucleotide sequence: TGTGCCAGCAGCCAAGATCTCCCATCCAGCACAGATACGCAGTATTTT. Amino acid sequence: CASSQDLPSSTDTQYF.

This clonotype appeared a few times. The chain combines TRBV7-9 with TRBJ1-4; D uncertain. Trimming removed 3 bases from V and 8 bases from J, with 13 bases in between. Germline V CDR1 and CDR2: SEHNR, FQNEAQ (reference sequence). The CDR3 is made up of 14 amino acids. In nucleotides, the CDR3 is TGTGCCAGCAGCTTGTACGGGGAAAGGGAAAAACTGTTTTTT. This sequence encodes CASSLYGEREKLFF.

This rearrangement joins TRBV7-9 to TRBJ1-2; D is perhaps TRBD1 (5 bases). Germline V gives CDR1 SEHNR, CDR2 FQNEAQ (reference sequence). The germline V and J ends were trimmed by 8 bases and 3 bases, with 10 bases remaining between them. CDR3 length: 12 amino acids. This CDR3 reads CASGRGDYGYTF. In DNA, the CDR3 is TGTGCCAGCGGGCGAGGGGACTATGGCTACACCTTC.

The gene calls are TRBV6-5 and TRBJ1-1; D not resolved. The CDR3 has 13 amino acids. Germline assignment: CDR1 MNHEY and CDR2 SVGAGI. Trimming cost V 2 bases and J 2 bases, with 6 bases left between them. CDR3 loop: CASSYEDNTEAFF. In DNA, the CDR3 is TGTGCCAGCAGTTACGAGGACAACACTGAAGCTTTCTTT.

The chain is built from TRBV9 and TRBJ2-5; 8 nucleotides match TRBD2. The V gene end was trimmed by 2 bases and the J gene end by 0 bases; junction bases not matched to a gene: 6. Germline V lookup: CDR1 SGDLS, CDR2 YYNGEE. The length of the CDR3 is 16 residues. CDR3 residues: CASSVHRGGNQETQYF. In nucleotides, the CDR3 is TGTGCCAGCAGCGTCCACCGGGGGGGTAACCAAGAGACCCAGTACTTC.

This sequence joins TRBV28 and TRBJ2-7, with 10 bases fitting TRBD1. Germline V CDR1 and CDR2: MDHEN, SYDVKM. V was pared by 2 bases and J by 1 base, with 5 bases of the junction left unmatched. The CDR3 contains 16 residues. Written as DNA, the CDR3 is TGTGCCAGCAGTTTACCCCGGACAGGGGGTTCCTACGAGCAGTACTTC. Its protein product is CASSLPRTGGSYEQYF.

With regard to this clonotype: A clone one base away is much larger, so this may be a read error. The gene calls are TRBV29-1 and TRBJ2-5, with TRBD1 as a possible D gene (5 bases). The J call may be wrong; the DNA end is better matched by TRBJ2-1. The CDR3 runs 13 residues. Germline CDR1 and CDR2: SQVTM and ANQGSEA. The CDR3 sequence is CSVFNRHQETQFF. As DNA, the CDR3 is TGCAGCGTTTTCAACAGGCACCAAGAGACCCAGTTCTTC.

This clonotype was counted a few times. The chain links TRBV6-1 to TRBJ1-2; no firm D call. This CDR3 region has 12 residues. V dropped 4 bases and J dropped 8 bases, with 11 bases sitting between them. From germline, CDR1 is MNHNS and CDR2 SASEGT. In DNA form, the CDR3 reads TGTGCCAGCAGTGTCCGCGGAGAGGGCTACACCTTC. It translates to CASSVRGEGYTF.

This clonotype appeared a few times. The chain uses TRBV20-1 and TRBJ2-7; D is possibly TRBD2 (5 bases). The length of the CDR3 is 15 residues. The germline V and J ends were trimmed by 1 base and 0 bases, with 13 bases remaining between them. Germline CDR1 DFQATT, CDR2 SNEGSKA (reference sequence). The CDR3: CSARGAGSSSYEQYF. The CDR3, as DNA: TGCAGTGCTAGAGGGGCGGGCTCGAGCTCCTACGAGCAGTACTTC.

This clonotype was observed a handful of times. This chain links TRBV2 with TRBJ1-5, with 7 bases that match TRBD1. V was clipped by 3 bases and J by 4 bases; unmatched bases: 9. The CDR3 covers 16 residues. Germline V gives CDR1 SNHLY, CDR2 FYNNEI. This CDR3 reads CASSDSRTQGNQPQHF. The CDR3 nucleotides read TGTGCCAGCAGTGATAGTCGAACACAGGGGAATCAGCCCCAGCATTTT.

The chain employs TRBV29-1 and TRBJ1-1, with TRBD1 as a possible D gene (5 bases). The ends were cut back, 4 bases at V and 3 bases at J, with 15 bases in the middle. Germline assignment: CDR1 SQVTM and CDR2 ANQGSEA. The CDR3 is 14 amino acids. In DNA, the CDR3 is TGCAGCGTTGTCGCAGGGTCGTTGGACACTGAAGCTTTCTTT. This sequence encodes CSVVAGSLDTEAFF.

V usage is TRBV29-1 and J usage is TRBJ1-3; perhaps TRBD1 as D (5 bases). Trimming removed 6 bases at V and 1 base at J, with 10 bases between. This CDR3 has 13 residues. CDR1 SQVTM and CDR2 ANQGSEA come from the germline V gene. The CDR3 DNA reads TGCAGCGTAGCCCAGGGTTCTGGAAACACCATATATTTT. The encoded protein is CSVAQGSGNTIYF.

This clonotype was recorded only once. A much larger clonotype is one base distant, so this may be a read error. The chain is built from TRBV29-1 and TRBJ1-2; D gene unclear. Germline V gene lookup returns CDR1 SQVTM and CDR2 ANQGSEA. This CDR3 comprises 12 residues. Trimming left V 7 bases short and J 4 bases short, with 13 bases between. The CDR3 loop is CSAVKEGYGYTF. The DNA of the CDR3 is TGCAGCGCTGTCAAAGAAGGCTATGGCTACACCTTC.

A few counts support this clonotype. This chain links TRBV14 with TRBJ2-1; 12 bases match TRBD2. CDR1 is SGHDN, CDR2 FVKESK, per germline. The CDR3 is made up of 14 amino acids. V was pared by 3 bases and J by 8 bases, with 2 bases of the junction left unmatched. The CDR3 protein is CASSHRLAGDEQFF. Written as DNA, the CDR3 is TGTGCCAGCAGCCACCGACTAGCGGGGGATGAGCAGTTCTTC.

This chain connects TRBV4-2 to TRBJ2-1; 10 nucleotides match TRBD2. CDR1 and CDR2 (germline): LGHNA, YNFKEQ. Trimming cost V 2 bases and J 12 bases; bases outside gene matches: 7. This CDR3 has 14 amino acids. As DNA, the CDR3 is TGTGCCAGCAGCCAAAACCTTGAGCGGGGGGGGCAGTTCTTC. Amino acids: CASSQNLERGGQFF.

The V call is TRBV5-1, the J call TRBJ2-1, with D possibly TRBD2 on 6 matching bases. The CDR3 loop spans 13 amino acids. With 3 bases removed from V and 7 bases from J, the gap between germline ends came to 11 bases. Germline lookup yields CDR1 SGHRS and CDR2 YFSETQ. The chain's CDR3 is CASSSDYRNEQFF. CDR3 DNA: TGCGCCAGCAGCTCGGACTATCGGAATGAGCAGTTCTTC. Full variable domain (rest looked up from reference TRBV5-1 and TRBJ2-1): KAGVTQTPRYLIKTRGQQVTLSCSPISGHRSVSWYQQTPGQGLQFLFEYFSETQRNKGNFPGRFSGRQFSNSRSEMNVSTLELGDSALYLCASSSDYRNEQFFGPGTRLTVL.

The rearrangement uses TRBV15 and TRBJ1-1; the D gene is possibly TRBD1 (6 bases). This CDR3 contains 14 residues. Germline values: CDR1 LNHNV, CDR2 YYDKDF (reference sequence). V lost 2 bases and J lost 6, with 13 bases in between. CDR3 sequence (DNA): TGTGCCACCAGCAGACCTCCACAGGGCCCTGAAGCTTTCTTT. Its translation is CATSRPPQGPEAFF. The full variable domain, with the rest looked up from reference TRBV15 and TRBJ1-1, is DAMVIQNPRYQVTQFGKPVTLSCSQTLNHNVMYWYQQKSSQAPKLLFHYYDKDFNNEADTPDNFQSRRPNTSFCFLDIRSPGLGDTAMYLCATSRPPQGPEAFFGQGTRLTVV.

The chain carries TRBV11-2 and TRBJ2-1; D unclear. Looked up from germline, CDR1 is SGHAT and CDR2 is FQNNGV. Trimming took off 1 base at V and 6 bases at J, with 10 bases between the two ends. This CDR3 is 14 amino acids long. The CDR3 spells CASSLALDPNEQFF. In nucleotides, the CDR3 is TGTGCCAGCAGCTTAGCTCTGGATCCCAATGAGCAGTTCTTC.

The sample holds a few counts of this clonotype. The V gene is TRBV20-1, the J gene TRBJ1-1; no clear D. The V end lost 4 bases, the J end lost 11 bases, and 17 bases lay between the germline ends. The CDR3 is 12 amino acids. Germline CDR1 is DFQATT and CDR2 is SNEGSKA (reference sequence). CDR3 loop: CSATRMGFGAFF. For the CDR3, the DNA is TGCAGTGCTACCCGCATGGGATTTGGGGCTTTCTTT.

The gene calls are TRBV7-9 and TRBJ2-1, with 7 bases that match TRBD2. This CDR3 spans 14 amino acids. V dropped 6 bases and J dropped 5; count of bases not matched to a gene: 7. The germline V gene has CDR1 SEHNR and CDR2 FQNEAQ (reference sequence). The CDR3 region has the DNA TGTGCCAGCAGGTTGGCTAGCGGAGACAATGAGCAGTTCTTC. Translated, it gives CASRLASGDNEQFF.

V usage is TRBV29-1 and J usage is TRBJ2-5; D gene uncertain. Per germline, CDR1 SQVTM and CDR2 ANQGSEA. This CDR3 is 15 amino acids long. V was pared by 3 bases and J by 13 bases, with 27 bases between. The chain's CDR3 is CSVDRPLADPYERYF. The CDR3 nucleotides are TGCAGCGTTGATCGTCCTCTCGCGGACCCCTACGAGCGGTACTTC.

The chain has TRBV20-1 and TRBJ2-3; 10 nucleotides agree with TRBD1. This CDR3 is 14 amino acids long. CDR1 and CDR2 (germline): DFQATT, SNEGSKA (reference sequence). CDR3 nucleotides: TGCAGCGTATCGGGACAGGGGACCACAGATACGCAGTATTTT. Protein: CSVSGQGTTDTQYF.

In its sample, this clonotype was seen a few times. This chain connects TRBV29-1 to TRBJ1-2; no clear D. This CDR3 spans 12 amino acids. Germline assignment: CDR1 SQVTM and CDR2 ANQGSEA. V gave up 4 bases and J gave up 1 base, with 7 bases separating them. The DNA for the CDR3 is TGCAGCGTTGGAGACTTTAACTATGGCTACACCTTC. This encodes CSVGDFNYGYTF.

This chain uses TRBV20-1 with TRBJ2-2; D uncertain. Germline CDR1 and CDR2: DFQATT and SNEGSKA (reference sequence). V was trimmed by 3 bases and J by 2 bases, leaving 7 bases between them. The CDR3 covers 13 residues. CDR3 amino acids: CSASFTNTGELFF. The DNA of the CDR3 is TGCAGTGCTAGTTTTACCAACACCGGGGAGCTGTTTTTT.

This clonotype has a count of ten or more. This chain links TRBV12-3 or TRBV12-4 with TRBJ2-1; the match to TRBD2 covers 8 bases. The V gene end was trimmed by 8 bases and the J gene end by 2 bases; junction bases not matched to a gene: 5. The CDR3 covers 14 residues. This CDR3 reads CASSVAGTYNEQFF. DNA for the CDR3: TGTGCCAGCTCGGTAGCGGGAACCTACAATGAGCAGTTCTTC.

This clonotype turned up a few times. J is TRBJ2-1 and V is TRBV2; either TRBD1 or TRBD2 may supply D (6 bases each). V lost 2 bases, J lost 9 bases, and 26 bases lay in between. The CDR3 has 18 residues. Germline lookup yields CDR1 SNHLY and CDR2 FYNNEI. CDR3 protein: CASSERFRGRGWYGEQFF. Written as DNA, the CDR3 is TGTGCCAGCAGTGAAAGGTTCCGGGGGCGGGGTTGGTACGGTGAGCAGTTCTTC.

This chain joins TRBV20-1 and TRBJ2-3, with 10 positions matching TRBD2. The germline gives CDR1 DFQATT, CDR2 SNEGSKA (reference sequence). J was trimmed by 4 bases and V by 5 bases; bases with no gene match: 6. The CDR3 is 14 residues long. Here the CDR3 DNA reads TGCAGTGCTGTCCTAGCGGGAGTGGCAGATACGCAGTATTTT. It is translated as CSAVLAGVADTQYF.